In its sample, the clone carrying this T cell receptor beta chain was seen a few times. Its specificity is unknown. This sample is part of a study of T cells after yellow fever vaccination. About the research overall: Libraries from low-cell-number fractions were prepared with the SMART-Seq v4 Ultra Low Input RNA kit.

The study's findings and limits: Compared with primary, the secondary response was weaker and peaked at day 5, not 15.

Conversion of TCR transcripts into cDNA relied on 5'RACE template switching, which added a universal primer site and UMIs. MiXCR was run by TCRdb on the 5' RACE reads, yielding one entry per CDR3 protein. This table has a few hundred thousand distinct CDR3 sequences, roughly 4.3% appearing once. The length of the CDR3 is 14 residues. Trimming left V 3 bases short and J 5 bases short, with 13 bases between. The germline CDR1 and CDR2 sequences are SGHTA and FQGNSA. The specimen comprised PBMCs, sampled 5 days after the yellow fever booster vaccination. The sequence was obtained from a man between 18 and 29 years old who received the YFV17D yellow fever vaccine. The gene calls are TRBV7-2 and TRBJ1-2, with a weak D call TRBD1 (6 bases). Here the CDR3 reads CASSLGAGVYGYTF. In nucleotides, the CDR3 is TGTGCCAGCAGCTTGGGGGCAGGGGTATATGGCTACACCTTC.